Each of the 29 T cell receptor beta chains below was sequenced from the same sample in a study of T cells in narcolepsy. Assay used: immunoSEQ multiplex PCR; TCRdb lists only in-frame clones, some missing. The profile shows 11,000 or so clones, roughly 94% of them singletons. Material for sequencing was CD45RA- memory CD4+ T cells from PBMCs. These receptors all stem from a human donor with narcolepsy.

The chain uses TRBV5-8 and TRBJ2-7; maybe TRBD2 (5 bases). Germline values: CDR1 SGHTS, CDR2 YDEGEE. The CDR3 is made up of 13 amino acids. The V and J ends lost 2 bases and 5 bases respectively, with 11 bases between them. CDR3 DNA sequence: TGTGCCAGCAGCTTCTCACGGCGGGACGAGCAGTACTTC. This gives the protein CASSFSRRDEQYF.

This rearrangement joins TRBV2 to TRBJ1-6; 7 bases are a match to TRBD1. The V and J ends lost 6 bases and 9 bases, in that order; junction bases with no gene match: 8. The germline gives CDR1 SNHLY, CDR2 FYNNEI. The CDR3 loop spans 14 amino acids. In DNA form, the CDR3 reads TGTGCCAGCAGCCTTCCGACAGGGACTTCACCCCTCCACTTT. It specifies CASSLPTGTSPLHF.

This clone has only a few counts. The V gene is TRBV19, the J gene TRBJ1-2; D is perhaps TRBD1 (6 bases). The V end lost 5 bases, the J end lost 8 bases, and 18 bases lay between the germline ends. This CDR3 contains 14 residues. Germline CDR1 LNHDA, CDR2 SQIVND (reference sequence). Here the CDR3 DNA reads TGTGCCAGTAGTCACAGGGCCCCTTCGGGGGGCTACACCTTC. It yields the protein CASSHRAPSGGYTF.

This clone has a single count. The chain has TRBV29-1 and TRBJ2-5; D is perhaps TRBD2 (5 bases). The CDR3 runs to 12 residues. Germline CDR1 SQVTM, CDR2 ANQGSEA. Trimming cost V 7 bases and J 4 bases, with 13 bases left between them. CDR3 DNA: TGCAGCGGCACCCCGGCGGGAGAGACCCAGTACTTC. Translation: CSGTPAGETQYF. Filled out from reference TRBV29-1 and TRBJ2-5, the complete variable domain reads SAVISQKPSRDICQRGTSLTIQCQVDSQVTMMFWYRQQPGQSLTLIATANQGSEATYESGFVIDKFPISRPNLTFSTLTVSNMSPEDSSIYLCSGTPAGETQYFGPGTRLLVL.

The chain links TRBV2 to TRBJ2-7, with D unclear. The length of the CDR3 is 16 residues. Germline V gene lookup returns CDR1 SNHLY and CDR2 FYNNEI. Trimming took off 6 bases at V and 0 bases at J, with 18 bases between the two ends. The DNA of the CDR3 is TGTGCCAGCAGCCTCCGGTCCCGGATGATCTCCTACGAGCAGTACTTC. Amino acid sequence: CASSLRSRMISYEQYF.

The chain couples TRBV5-1 to TRBJ1-1; the D gene is possibly TRBD1 (5 bases). The CDR3 is 14 residues long. Germline V gene data show CDR1 as SGHRS and CDR2 as YFSETQ. Deletions cut 3 bases from V and 5 bases from J, with 14 bases between. The CDR3 loop is CASSSNLGGTEAFF. The CDR3 nucleotides read TGCGCCAGCAGCTCAAACCTCGGGGGGACTGAAGCTTTCTTT.

This clone was detected only once. V gene TRBV7-3 combines with J gene TRBJ2-5, with D perhaps given as TRBD1 or TRBD2 (5 bases each). V was pared by 0 bases and J by 3 bases, with 11 bases between. The CDR3 has 15 amino acids. The germline V gene encodes CDR1 SGHTA and CDR2 FQGTGA. CDR3 in amino acids: CASSLTPGREETQYF. In DNA, the CDR3 is TGTGCCAGCAGCTTAACTCCGGGGCGAGAAGAGACCCAGTACTTC.

The chain combines TRBV5-1 with TRBJ1-5; no firm D call. Per germline, CDR1 SGHRS and CDR2 YFSETQ. The CDR3 contains 15 residues. Trimming took off 4 bases at V and 0 bases at J, with 11 bases between the two ends. As DNA, the CDR3 is TGCGCCAGCAGCCCCGGGGAGATTAGCAATCAGCCCCAGCATTTT. Amino acids: CASSPGEISNQPQHF.

This chain connects TRBV25-1 to TRBJ2-3; a possible D gene is TRBD2 (5 bases). This CDR3 region has 14 residues. The germline V gene has CDR1 MGHDK and CDR2 SYGVNS. V lost 6 bases and J lost 0, with 10 bases in between. DNA for the CDR3: TGTGCCAGCAGCCTTCGGACTAGCACAGATACGCAGTATTTT. Its translation: CASSLRTSTDTQYF.

The chain combines TRBV27 with TRBJ1-2; possible D gene TRBD1, 5 bases. The CDR3 runs to 13 residues. Germline V gene data show CDR1 as MNHEY and CDR2 as SMNVEV (reference sequence). Trimming took 6 bases from V and 8 from J, leaving 16 bases between them. CDR3 coding DNA: TGTGCCAGCAGGGACCTCAGGGTTGGAGGCTACACCTTC. It specifies CASRDLRVGGYTF.

This clone showed up just a few times. The CDR3 here is CATSRDRGTMGKKYF. The CDR3 DNA reads TGTGCCACCAGCAGAGATCGGGGCACAATGGGGAAGAAGTACTTC. The V and J genes are TRBV15 and TRBJ2-4; tentatively, D is TRBD1 or TRBD2 (5 bases each). The germline V gene has CDR1 LNHNV and CDR2 YYDKDF (reference sequence). CDR3 length: 15 amino acids. Trimming shortened V by 0 bases and J by 14 bases, and 20 bases separated the two germline ends.

The chain has TRBV5-4 and TRBJ2-7; D is unclear. The CDR3 sequence is 14 residues long. The V gene lost 0 bases and the J gene lost 6 bases, with 13 bases spanning the gap. Germline V gene sequence: CDR1 SGHNT, CDR2 YYREEE (reference sequence). The CDR3, as DNA: TGTGCCAGCAGCTTGGTTCAGTCGGCGAGCGAGCAGTACTTC. Translating it yields CASSLVQSASEQYF.

The rearrangement uses TRBV29-1 and TRBJ1-2; perhaps TRBD1 as D (5 bases). Germline V gene lookup returns CDR1 SQVTM and CDR2 ANQGSEA. Trimming removed 0 bases from V and 5 bases from J, with 10 bases in between. The CDR3 length is 13 residues. CDR3 bases: TGCAGCGTTGAAGAGGAGGCAGGGTATGGCTACACCTTC. Its protein product is CSVEEEAGYGYTF.

The chain combines TRBV5-4 with TRBJ2-3, with unresolved D. Between the trimmed V and J ends, which lost 5 bases and 1 base, there was a span of 8 bases. This CDR3 is 13 amino acids long. CDR1 is SGHNT, CDR2 YYREEE, per germline (reference sequence). CDR3 nucleotides: TGTGCCAGCAGTTTCGACCGCACAGATACGCAGTATTTT. It specifies CASSFDRTDTQYF.

The rearrangement joins TRBV7-2 to TRBJ2-1; TRBD2 agrees at 9 bases. CDR1 SGHTA and CDR2 FQGNSA come from the germline V gene. The CDR3 runs to 15 residues. Losses at the gene ends were 4 bases for V and 0 bases for J; bases not matched to a gene: 1. The DNA of the CDR3 is TGTGCCAGCAGCTCAGCGGGGGGCTCCTACAATGAGCAGTTCTTC. Translated: CASSSAGGSYNEQFF.

This clone has more than one count but fewer than ten. The chain employs TRBV19 and TRBJ1-2; D is possibly TRBD1 (5 bases). The CDR3 is made up of 15 amino acids. Trimming removed 4 bases from V and 7 bases from J, with 19 bases in between. Germline V CDR1 and CDR2: LNHDA, SQIVND (reference sequence). CDR3 protein: CASSRQIAGLTGYTF. The DNA for the CDR3 is TGTGCCAGTAGTAGACAGATCGCGGGCCTTACTGGCTACACCTTC.

J is TRBJ2-5 and V is TRBV19, with 7 bases aligning to TRBD1. The CDR3 has 13 amino acids. CDR1 and CDR2 (germline): LNHDA, SQIVND (reference sequence). V dropped 8 bases and J dropped 6; count of bases not matched to a gene: 9. The CDR3 DNA is TGTGCCAGTGGGGACAGTCGTGGGAAGACCCAGTACTTC. Translated: CASGDSRGKTQYF.

The V gene is TRBV9, the J gene TRBJ2-5; D gene ambiguous. The length of the CDR3 is 16 residues. Trimming pared 0 bases from V and 1 base from J, leaving 13 bases between. Looked up from germline, CDR1 is SGDLS and CDR2 is YYNGEE. CDR3 coding DNA: TGTGCCAGCAGCGTAGGCTCGGGTCGGTTCCAAGAGACCCAGTACTTC. Translation gives CASSVGSGRFQETQYF.

The chain joins TRBV19 to TRBJ1-5, with 7 bases matching TRBD1. Germline CDR1 reads LNHDA; CDR2 reads SQIVND (reference sequence). The CDR3 is made up of 16 amino acids. J was trimmed by 1 base and V by 4 bases; bases with no gene match: 7. CDR3 in amino acids: CASSSLRGQSNQPQHF. CDR3 DNA: TGTGCCAGTAGTAGCCTTAGGGGGCAGAGCAATCAGCCCCAGCATTTT.

This chain joins TRBV7-2 and TRBJ2-7; TRBD1 matches at 7 bases. The CDR3 runs to 14 residues. Germline loops: CDR1 SGHTA, CDR2 FQGNSA. V dropped 1 base and J dropped 6; count of bases not matched to a gene: 6. DNA of the CDR3: TGTGCCAGCAGCTTAGTGGGCAGGGGGAGCGAGCAGTACTTC. Amino acids: CASSLVGRGSEQYF.

This sequence joins TRBV10-3 and TRBJ1-2; D ambiguous. Germline V gene lookup returns CDR1 ENHRY and CDR2 SYGVKD. This CDR3 comprises 13 residues. V was clipped by 4 bases and J by 3 bases, with 9 bases between them. CDR3 amino acids: CAISVQTDYGYTF. The CDR3 DNA sequence: TGTGCCATCAGTGTACAGACTGACTATGGCTACACCTTC.

The J gene is TRBJ2-7, the V gene TRBV6-1, with 10 bases lining up with TRBD1. V dropped 6 bases and J dropped 7; count of bases not matched to a gene: 9. The CDR3 has 14 amino acids. Germline values: CDR1 MNHNS, CDR2 SASEGT. Here the CDR3 DNA reads TGTGCCAGCAGGCTAACCGGGACAGGGGTGGAGCAGTACTTC. It is translated as CASRLTGTGVEQYF.

The CDR3 DNA is TGTGCCAGCAGCTCGTGGGCTGAAGCTTTCTTT. Amino acids: CASSSWAEAFF. The chain carries TRBV5-6 and TRBJ1-1; no reliable D call. The CDR3 length is 11 residues. Germline assignment: CDR1 SGHDT and CDR2 YYEEEE. The germline V and J ends were trimmed by 3 bases and 6 bases, with 6 bases remaining between them.

This chain links TRBV27 with TRBJ1-2; possible D gene TRBD1, 5 bases. The CDR3 consists of 14 residues. Between the trimmed V and J ends, which lost 4 bases and 8 bases, there was a span of 17 bases. Germline lookup yields CDR1 MNHEY and CDR2 SMNVEV (reference sequence). CDR3 region: CASSSQGRRGGYTF. CDR3 in DNA: TGTGCCAGCAGTTCCCAAGGGCGTCGGGGGGGCTACACCTTC.

DNA for the CDR3: TGTGCCAGCAGCGTAGGACAGGCCACGGAGACCCAGTACTTC. Translation gives CASSVGQATETQYF. This chain links TRBV9 with TRBJ2-5, with a possible D match to TRBD1 (6 bases). Looked up from germline, CDR1 is SGDLS and CDR2 is YYNGEE. Trimming left V 0 bases short and J 5 bases short, with 11 bases between. The CDR3 is 14 residues long.

This sequence joins TRBV15 and TRBJ2-3; D is possibly TRBD1 (5 bases). The germline CDR1 and CDR2 sequences are LNHNV and YYDKDF (reference sequence). The CDR3 has 14 amino acids. V was pared by 1 base and J by 0 bases, with 5 bases between. CDR3 bases: TGTGCCACCAGCAGAGGGGGCAGCACAGATACGCAGTATTTT. Translation: CATSRGGSTDTQYF.

The chain links TRBV19 to TRBJ2-3; no clear D. Trimming took off 6 bases at V and 6 bases at J, with 10 bases between the two ends. The CDR3 runs to 12 residues. Per germline, CDR1 LNHDA and CDR2 SQIVND (reference sequence). CDR3 bases: TGTGCCAGTAGCCCAAAGACTGATACGCAGTATTTT. Its translation is CASSPKTDTQYF.

This clone was observed a single time. The V gene is TRBV6-1, the J gene TRBJ1-3, with D unresolved. This CDR3 has 14 amino acids. Trimming shortened V by 5 bases and J by 0 bases, and 8 bases separated the two germline ends. Germline V lookup: CDR1 MNHNS, CDR2 SASEGT. CDR3 DNA: TGTGCCAGCAGTCTTCAGATCTCTGGAAACACCATATATTTT. Translation gives CASSLQISGNTIYF.

The chain joins TRBV30 to TRBJ2-1, with TRBD2 matching over 14 bases. Germline CDR1 GTSNPN, CDR2 SVGIG (reference sequence). With V trimmed by 3 bases and J by 4 bases, 8 bases remained unmatched. This CDR3 is 17 amino acids long. The CDR3 DNA follows: TGTGCCTGGAGCGGACGAGGGACTAGCGGGAGTTACAATGAGCAGTTCTTC. This codes for CAWSGRGTSGSYNEQFF.